Shown below are 10 T cell receptor beta chains from a single sample sequenced in a study of beta chain features in type 1 diabetes (dated by TCRdb to 2017 to 2018). Receptor libraries were prepared by the immunoSEQ multiplex PCR assay. The entire isolated RNA was reverse transcribed using the High Capacity cDNA Reverse Transcription Kit, and thus expressed TCRB transcripts were sequenced. TCRdb holds this immuneACCESS table with in-frame rearrangements only. Some clones are missing; in checked studies, unresolved V genes explain under half, and the rest has no known cause. The sample data list about half a million clones, and about an eighth of these were observed just once. About 0.042% of the sample is in the top ten clones. The material sequenced was naive CD4+ T cells from blood. In light of the paper, this sample's cell subset or site label describes: true naive CD4+ T cells. The receptors stem from a young woman in good health.

This clone has only a few counts. The genes are TRBV4-3 and TRBJ1-1, with no clear D. Germline V gene sequence: CDR1 LGHNA, CDR2 YSLEER. V was cut by 6 bases and J by 1 base, with 9 bases left in between. There are 13 residues in the CDR3. The CDR3 here is CASRPSRNTEAFF. CDR3 nucleotides: TGCGCCAGCAGACCCTCGAGGAACACTGAAGCTTTCTTT.

This clone has more than one count but fewer than ten. This chain joins TRBV10-3 and TRBJ2-7; TRBD1 matches 7 bases. From germline, CDR1 is ENHRY and CDR2 SYGVKD. This CDR3 spans 13 amino acids. J lost 2 bases, V lost 6 bases, and 4 bases had no gene match. The CDR3 loop reads CAISTGAAYEQYV. The CDR3 nucleotides read TGTGCCATCAGCACAGGGGCCGCCTACGAGCAGTACGTC.

This clone was detected only a few times. CDR3 sequence: CSGQDRGKPYEQYF. The CDR3 region has the DNA TGCAGCGGACAGGACAGGGGAAAGCCCTACGAGCAGTACTTC. The V and J genes are TRBV29-1 and TRBJ2-7, with TRBD1 identical over 9 bases. The CDR3 extends over 14 amino acids. Trimming at V came to 7 bases and at J to 2 bases, leaving 9 bases not matched to a gene. Germline loops: CDR1 SQVTM, CDR2 ANQGSEA.

The V call is TRBV29-1, the J call TRBJ1-1, with D unresolved. This CDR3 spans 13 amino acids. CDR1 is SQVTM and CDR2 is ANQGSEA in the germline V gene. V lost 6 bases and J lost 4, with 15 bases in between. The CDR3 region has the DNA TGCAGCGTCATCCCGTGGGTGGGCACTGAAGCTTTCTTT. This encodes CSVIPWVGTEAFF.

The chain has TRBV5-1 and TRBJ2-1; 11 nucleotides align to TRBD2. V lost 4 bases and J lost 2; bases outside the gene matches: 11. CDR3 length equals 18 residues. CDR1 SGHRS and CDR2 YFSETQ come from the germline V gene. In DNA, the CDR3 is TGCGCCAGCAGCCCCACAACTAGCGGGAGTTCGACCTACAATGAGCAGTTCTTC. Its protein is CASSPTTSGSSTYNEQFF.

The chain couples TRBV6-6 to TRBJ2-2; D may be TRBD2 (6 bases). The CDR3 runs 14 residues. V was cut by 5 bases and J by 5 bases, with 12 bases left in between. The germline V gene encodes CDR1 MNHNY and CDR2 SVGAGI (reference sequence). The CDR3 DNA follows: TGTGCCAGCAGTGGTCGGGGAGGTACCGGGGAGCTGTTTTTT. Its protein is CASSGRGGTGELFF.

This clone was seen only a few times. The V call is TRBV5-4, the J call TRBJ2-5; TRBD1 matches 7 bases. CDR1 SGHNT and CDR2 YYREEE come from the germline V gene (reference sequence). The length of the CDR3 is 13 residues. Trimming cost V 2 bases and J 3 bases; bases outside gene matches: 1. As DNA, the CDR3 is TGTGCCAGCAGCTTCGGACAGGAAGAGACCCAGTACTTC. It translates to CASSFGQEETQYF.

V gene TRBV5-1 combines with J gene TRBJ2-7; D might be TRBD2 (5 bases). Looked up from germline, CDR1 is SGHRS and CDR2 is YFSETQ. V lost 1 base and J lost 0, with 11 bases in between. The length of the CDR3 is 15 residues. The CDR3, as DNA: TGCGCCAGCAGCTTGCTGGGAGCGACCTCCTACGAGCAGTACTTC. This codes for CASSLLGATSYEQYF.

The genes are TRBV7-2 and TRBJ2-2, with D possibly matching TRBD1 (6 bases). The CDR3 is made up of 13 amino acids. Per germline, CDR1 SGHTA and CDR2 FQGNSA. V was pared by 2 bases and J by 6 bases, with 7 bases between. The CDR3, as DNA: TGTGCCAGCAGCTTACCAGGGGCCGGGGAGCTGTTTTTT. This gives the protein CASSLPGAGELFF.

The chain couples TRBV4-3 to TRBJ2-7, with 9 bases fitting TRBD1. V lost 4 bases and J lost 3; bases outside the gene matches: 7. From germline, CDR1 is LGHNA and CDR2 YSLEER. The CDR3 covers 15 residues. CDR3 loop: CASSLRTGVIYEQYF. Here the CDR3 DNA reads TGCGCCAGCAGCCTGCGGACAGGGGTAATCTACGAGCAGTACTTC.